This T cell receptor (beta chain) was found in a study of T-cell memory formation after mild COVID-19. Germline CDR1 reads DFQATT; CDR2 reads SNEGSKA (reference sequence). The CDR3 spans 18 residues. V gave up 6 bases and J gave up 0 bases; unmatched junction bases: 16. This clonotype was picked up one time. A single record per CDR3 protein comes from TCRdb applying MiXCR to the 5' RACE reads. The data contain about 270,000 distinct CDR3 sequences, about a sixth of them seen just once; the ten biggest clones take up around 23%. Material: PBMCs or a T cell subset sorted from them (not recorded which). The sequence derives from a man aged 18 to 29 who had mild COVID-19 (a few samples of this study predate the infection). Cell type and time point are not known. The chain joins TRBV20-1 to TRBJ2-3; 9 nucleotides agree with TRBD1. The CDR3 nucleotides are TGCAGTGCCACAGGGGCTCGGGGACAGGGCTTTAGCACAGATACGCAGTATTTT. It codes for CSATGARGQGFSTDTQYF.